The clone carrying this T cell receptor (beta chain) was seen only once. Its target is unknown. The data were taken from a study of graft-versus-host responses after intestinal transplantation. Measured with immunoSEQ multiplex PCR; TCRdb has only the in-frame clones, and not every one. The sample includes 90,000 to 150,000 clones, around 95% of them seen just once. The starting material was unstimulated CD8+ T cells sorted from spleen or lymph node cells, obtained before intestinal transplant. This sequence originates from a human donor who received an intestinal transplant.

The CDR3 nucleotides are TGTGCCAGCAGCCAAAATCCGGGACAGGGGTACTACGAGCAGTACTTC. This encodes CASSQNPGQGYYEQYF. This chain links TRBV14 with TRBJ2-7, with TRBD1 identical over 10 bases. The CDR3 consists of 16 residues. Germline loops: CDR1 SGHDN, CDR2 FVKESK. V shed 2 bases and J 3 bases; nucleotides not matched to a gene: 7.